This entry lists 18 T cell receptor beta chains sequenced from one sample in a study of glioma-infiltrating T cells after dendritic cell vaccination. The data were produced by immunoSEQ multiplex PCR, yet TCRdb's version contains in-frame clones alone and is incomplete. The repertoire holds 65,000 or so clones, with around 86% as singletons. Time point described: after dendritic cell vaccination, including at tumor progression/relapse. Sequenced here: blood, sampled after dendritic cell vaccination. Receptor source: a human donor with glioblastoma.

The chain recombines TRBV19 with TRBJ2-7, with D unresolved. Germline CDR1 reads LNHDA; CDR2 reads SQIVND (reference sequence). The CDR3 totals 14 residues. With 1 base removed from V and 5 bases from J, the gap between germline ends came to 12 bases. CDR3 region: CASSIVGQAHEQYF. The DNA for the CDR3 is TGTGCCAGTAGTATAGTAGGCCAGGCCCACGAGCAGTACTTC.

V is TRBV4-2 and J is TRBJ2-7, with TRBD1 as a possible D gene (6 bases). V was trimmed by 0 bases and J by 4 bases, leaving 13 bases between them. CDR1 and CDR2 from the germline V gene are LGHNA and YNFKEQ. The CDR3 is made up of 15 amino acids. CDR3 DNA: TGTGCCAGCAGCCAAGATTACAGGGTCGGATACGAGCAGTACTTC. Encoded protein: CASSQDYRVGYEQYF.

This chain links TRBV10-1 with TRBJ2-2; 11 nucleotides line up with TRBD1. The germline gives CDR1 WNHNN, CDR2 SYGVQD (reference sequence). J gave up 1 base and V 4 bases, and 2 bases lay outside the gene matches. This CDR3 region has 16 residues. CDR3 sequence (DNA): TGCGCCAGCAGTGGGGGACAGGGGGTGAACACCGGGGAGCTGTTTTTT. It yields the protein CASSGGQGVNTGELFF.

The chain joins TRBV7-9 to TRBJ1-4; D gene ambiguous. V gave up 5 bases and J gave up 4 bases, with 8 bases separating them. Germline lookup yields CDR1 SEHNR and CDR2 FQNEAQ (reference sequence). CDR3 length: 13 amino acids. The DNA of the CDR3 is TGTGCCAGCAGCCCCACTCTTAATGAAAAACTGTTTTTT. This gives the protein CASSPTLNEKLFF.

The chain is built from TRBV2 and TRBJ1-5; D call uncertain. V gave up 3 bases and J gave up 0 bases, with 6 bases separating them. Germline V gives CDR1 SNHLY, CDR2 FYNNEI. The CDR3 covers 14 residues. This chain's CDR3 is CASSDEYSNQPQHF. CDR3 DNA sequence: TGTGCCAGCAGTGATGAGTATAGCAATCAGCCCCAGCATTTT.

This chain connects TRBV9 to TRBJ2-2, with TRBD1 matching 7 bases. Germline CDR1 reads SGDLS; CDR2 reads YYNGEE. Losses at the gene ends were 3 bases for V and 2 bases for J; bases not matched to a gene: 7. The CDR3 loop spans 16 amino acids. The CDR3 region has the DNA TGTGCCAGCAGCGCCTACGGGACAGCCAACACCGGGGAGCTGTTTTTT. As protein: CASSAYGTANTGELFF.

V is TRBV7-8 and J is TRBJ1-5; no definite D call. The CDR3 extends over 12 amino acids. Trimming took 5 bases from V and 6 from J, leaving 8 bases between them. Germline values: CDR1 SGHVS, CDR2 FQNEAQ. CDR3 protein: CASSPLRQPQHF. The CDR3 DNA reads TGTGCCAGCAGCCCCTTGCGTCAGCCCCAGCATTTT.

This clone was observed a handful of times. This sequence joins TRBV11-2 and TRBJ1-2, with TRBD1 matching 10 bases. CDR3 length: 15 residues. Germline V CDR1 and CDR2: SGHAT, FQNNGV. V shed 6 bases and J 6 bases; nucleotides not matched to a gene: 10. In DNA form, the CDR3 reads TGTGCCAGCAGTCCCATGATGGGGACAGGGGATGGCTACACCTTC. As protein: CASSPMMGTGDGYTF.

J is TRBJ1-2 and V is TRBV19, with D perhaps matching TRBD1 (6 bases). The CDR3 is made up of 15 amino acids. The germline gives CDR1 LNHDA, CDR2 SQIVND (reference sequence). Deletions cut 3 bases from V and 2 bases from J, with 13 bases between. This chain's CDR3 is CASSMSWGRNYGYTF. CDR3 sequence (DNA): TGTGCCAGTAGTATGAGTTGGGGGCGCAACTATGGCTACACCTTC.

V gene TRBV19 combines with J gene TRBJ2-5, with TRBD1 matching over 8 bases. This CDR3 region has 12 residues. J was trimmed by 2 bases and V by 9 bases; bases with no gene match: 2. Germline loops: CDR1 LNHDA, CDR2 SQIVND (reference sequence). This CDR3 reads CASRQGQETQYF. CDR3 in DNA: TGTGCCAGCCGACAGGGGCAAGAGACCCAGTACTTC.

This clone was detected only once. The rearrangement joins TRBV7-9 to TRBJ2-3, with TRBD1 matching over 10 bases. Germline-derived CDR1 and CDR2 are SEHNR and FQNEAQ (reference sequence). The V gene end was trimmed by 5 bases and the J gene end by 4 bases; junction bases not matched to a gene: 3. This CDR3 has 14 amino acids. Written as DNA, the CDR3 is TGTGCCAGCAGCCCGACAGGGGGCTCAGATACGCAGTATTTT. This gives the protein CASSPTGGSDTQYF. Based on the CDR3 plus reference TRBV7-9 and TRBJ2-3, the full variable domain is DTGVSQNPRHKITKRGQNVTFRCDPISEHNRLYWYRQTLGQGPEFLTYFQNEAQLEKSRLLSDRFSAERPKGSFSTLEIQRTEQGDSAMYLCASSPTGGSDTQYFGPGTRLTVL.

The chain carries TRBV11-2 and TRBJ1-4; D gene ambiguous. The germline V gene encodes CDR1 SGHAT and CDR2 FQNNGV. CDR3 size: 16 residues. V shed 4 bases and J shed 6 bases, with 18 bases lying between them. The CDR3 sequence: CASSSLTASGDEKLFF. DNA for the CDR3: TGTGCCAGCAGCTCTCTTACAGCTTCGGGAGATGAAAAACTGTTTTTT. The full variable domain, in which reference TRBV11-2 and TRBJ1-4 provide the parts outside the CDR3, is EAGVAQSPRYKIIEKRQSVAFWCNPISGHATLYWYQQILGQGPKLLIQFQNNGVVDDSQLPKDRFSAERLKGVDSTLKIQPAKLEDSAVYLCASSSLTASGDEKLFFGSGTQLSVL.

This chain connects TRBV7-8 to TRBJ2-5; D is possibly TRBD1 (6 bases). The CDR3 consists of 15 residues. Trimming removed 6 bases at V and 5 bases at J, with 19 bases between. Germline CDR1 and CDR2: SGHVS and FQNEAQ. The DNA of the CDR3 is TGTGCCAGCAGATATAGGGGGACCGTCCCGGAGACCCAGTACTTC. Translating it yields CASRYRGTVPETQYF.

The chain joins TRBV9 to TRBJ2-5; 10 positions agree with TRBD1. V was pared by 4 bases and J by 1 base, with 7 bases of the junction left unmatched. Germline lookup yields CDR1 SGDLS and CDR2 YYNGEE. CDR3 length: 16 residues. The CDR3 coding sequence is TGTGCCAGCAGCATCCGGGACAGGGGTCTCCAAGAGACCCAGTACTTC. This gives the protein CASSIRDRGLQETQYF.

This clone appeared a single time. Within the sample, other DNA sequences also encode this same CDR3. The chain links TRBV11-2 to TRBJ1-6, with D uncertain. CDR1 is SGHAT, CDR2 FQNNGV, per germline. Trimming took off 8 bases at V and 7 bases at J, with 15 bases between the two ends. This CDR3 comprises 14 residues. The CDR3 DNA is TGTGCCAGCGACCCCCGGGGAGGCAATTCACCCCTCCACTTT. This sequence encodes CASDPRGGNSPLHF.

This chain uses TRBV11-2 with TRBJ2-1, with 12 bases matching TRBD2. J lost 9 bases, V lost 2 bases, and 8 bases had no gene match. Germline V CDR1 and CDR2: SGHAT, FQNNGV. The CDR3 has 16 amino acids. CDR3 sequence: CASSLLTSGSLGEQFF. CDR3 bases: TGTGCCAGCAGCTTACTGACTAGCGGGAGTCTTGGTGAGCAGTTCTTC.

The J gene is TRBJ1-1, the V gene TRBV9; 10 nucleotides match TRBD1. CDR1 and CDR2 (germline): SGDLS, YYNGEE. With V trimmed by 3 bases and J by 8 bases, 1 base remained unmatched. The CDR3 is 12 residues long. CDR3 protein: CASSGQGAEAFF. The CDR3 coding sequence is TGTGCCAGCAGCGGACAGGGGGCGGAAGCTTTCTTT.

V and J are TRBV4-3 and TRBJ2-3; 13 bases line up with TRBD2. The CDR3 extends over 19 amino acids. The germline V gene has CDR1 LGHNA and CDR2 YSLEER. J was trimmed by 2 bases and V by 3 bases; bases with no gene match: 11. The CDR3 nucleotides read TGCGCCAGCAGCCAGGGACTAGCGGGACCATTAATACTCACAGATACGCAGTATTTT. Amino acid sequence: CASSQGLAGPLILTDTQYF.